This is a list of T cell receptor beta chains from one sample in a study of T cell responses to AZD1222 COVID-19 vaccine. Libraries were prepared by immunoSEQ multiplex PCR; TCRdb keeps only in-frame clonotypes and omits some of them. The sample records more than 140,000 clones, 90% to 95% being singletons. The material was peripheral blood, obtained on day 0 of AZD1222 vaccination. Every receptor here comes from an adult in good health. The CDR3 runs from the conserved cysteine through the conserved F or W. D genes are given only for firm matches. Part of the rows lack a size; the others show once, few, many or a class for expanded clones.

V: TRBV6-5; J: TRBJ2-7; size: -; D: -; DNA: TGTGCCAGCAGTCACGGTCTGGCCTACGAGCAGTACTTC; CDR3: CASSHGLAYEQYF
V: TRBV19; J: TRBJ1-5; size: -; D: -; DNA: TGTGCCAGTAGCTGGTACCAGGGGAATAGCAATCAGCCCCAGCATTTT; CDR3: CASSWYQGNSNQPQHF
V: TRBV19; J: TRBJ1-5; size: -; D: TRBD1; DNA: TGTGCCAGTAGTATAGATTTGCCGGGACAGGGGTTTGGCAATCAGCCCCAGCATTTT; CDR3: CASSIDLPGQGFGNQPQHF
V: TRBV27; J: TRBJ2-3; size: -; D: -; DNA: TGTGCCAGCAGTTTATCGCCTCCCCAGGGTTTTGCAGATACGCAGTATTTT; CDR3: CASSLSPPQGFADTQYF
V: TRBV9; J: TRBJ1-2; size: -; D: -; DNA: TGTGCCAGCAGCGCCGTCGGGGACTATGGCTACACCTTC; CDR3: CASSAVGDYGYTF
V: TRBV5-4; J: TRBJ2-5; size: -; D: TRBD2; DNA: TGTGCCAGCAGCCAGACTAGCGGGAGGGCCACGGAGACCCAGTACTTC; CDR3: CASSQTSGRATETQYF
V: TRBV4-3; J: TRBJ2-5; size: -; D: -; DNA: TGCGCCAGCAGCCCCTACCAGGGGATTCAAGAGACCCAGTACTTC; CDR3: CASSPYQGIQETQYF
V: TRBV7-9; J: TRBJ2-1; size: -; D: TRBD1; DNA: TGTGCCAGCAGCTTAAGACAGGGATCCTACAATGAGCAGTTCTTC; CDR3: CASSLRQGSYNEQFF
V: TRBV6-1; J: TRBJ1-2; size: once; D: TRBD1; DNA: TGTGCCAGCAGTGGACTTCCGGGACAGGGTAGAGGGAATATGGTCGGCTACACCTTC; CDR3: CASSGLPGQGRGNMVGYTF
V: TRBV5-4; J: TRBJ2-5; size: -; D: TRBD1; DNA: TGTGCCAGCAGCTGGGACAGCTTTGAAGAGACCCAGTACTTC; CDR3: CASSWDSFEETQYF
V: TRBV6-5; J: TRBJ2-5; size: -; D: TRBD2; DNA: TGTGCCAGCAATAGCGGGATAGAAAAGACCCAGTACTTC; CDR3: CASNSGIEKTQYF